A single T cell receptor (beta chain) is shown here with its context. Its target antigen remains unknown. This may come from a read error, since a much larger clone is one base off. The CDR3 runs 13 residues from the cysteine to the phenylalanine. This entry keeps only the CDR3 DNA: 39 bases, framed from base 1. CDR1 is given as SGHTA and CDR2 as FQGNSA, both from the germline V gene. At the junction V is shortened by 4 bases and J by 11 bases, with 12 bases in between. These data belong to a study of T cell repertoires in cytomegalovirus infection (dated by TCRdb to between 2018 and 2020). General notes on the study: The peptide stimulations were aimed at well-studied HLA-B-restricted epitopes as well as recently identified HLA-C-restricted CMV epitopes, whose presentation resists viral immunomodulation. Because public TCR beta signatures pointed to carriage of CMV infection together with the matching HLA type, the HLA type of each donor mattered for the analysis. The study at large found these results: The ex vivo response was dominated by HLA-C-restricted CMV-specific TCR beta clonotypes, which also provided the single most frequent clonotype in two of eight donors. Carriers of CMV infection plus the relevant HLA type were discriminated by the cumulative frequency of public TCR beta family members in the study cohort and in an independent roughly 400-donor cohort.

Interpreted using the paper, the treatment or condition label stands for: in vitro stimulation with specific CMV peptide epitopes to enrich CMV-specific T cells. Sequencing used an Illumina HiSeq 1500. In-frame beta chains were kept once TCRdb had trimmed the public reads at Q25 with fastp and called clones with MiXCR. Merged by CDR3 protein, the rows form single entries marked with the most common genes and DNA. The sample records 250,000 to 300,000 distinct CDR3 sequences, roughly a fifth of which are singletons. Of the sample, about 21% falls within the top ten clones. This TCR came from a human donor in good health (CMV status not recorded). Some clones in this sample may be carry-over from other donors' samples. The source material was cultured PBMCs, sampled from culture after CMV antigen stimulation. This sequence uses TRBV7-2 and TRBJ1-6; the D region possibly corresponds to TRBD1 (6 bases align). The CDR3 loop reads CASSYRAAPPLHF. The DNA is as follows: TGTGCCAGCAGCTACAGGGCAGCTCCACCCCTCCACTTT. Full variable domain (CDR3 extended with the reference TRBV7-2 and TRBJ1-6 proteins): GAGVSQSPSNKVTEKGKDVELRCDPISGHTALYWYRQSLGQGLEFLIYFQGNSAPDKSGLPSDRFSAERTGGSVSTLTIQRTQQEDSAVYLCASSYRAAPPLHFGNGTRLTVT.